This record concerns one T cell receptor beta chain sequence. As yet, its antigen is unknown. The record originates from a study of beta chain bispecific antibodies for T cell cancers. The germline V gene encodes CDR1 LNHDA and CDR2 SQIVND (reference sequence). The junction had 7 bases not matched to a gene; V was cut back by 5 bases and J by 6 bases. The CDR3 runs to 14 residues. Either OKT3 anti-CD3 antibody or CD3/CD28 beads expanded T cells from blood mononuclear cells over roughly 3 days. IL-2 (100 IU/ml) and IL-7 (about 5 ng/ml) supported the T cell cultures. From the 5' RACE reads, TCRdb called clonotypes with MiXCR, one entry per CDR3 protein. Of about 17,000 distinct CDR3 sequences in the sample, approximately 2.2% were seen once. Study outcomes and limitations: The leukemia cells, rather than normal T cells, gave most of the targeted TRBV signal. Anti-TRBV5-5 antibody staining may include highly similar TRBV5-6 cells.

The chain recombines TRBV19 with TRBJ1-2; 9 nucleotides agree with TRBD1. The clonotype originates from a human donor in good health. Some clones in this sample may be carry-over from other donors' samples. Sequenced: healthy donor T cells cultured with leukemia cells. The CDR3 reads CASSSTGGLNGYTF. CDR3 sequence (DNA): TGTGCCAGTAGTTCGACAGGGGGGCTCAATGGCTACACCTTC.